These T cell receptor beta chains were read from a single sample in a study of T cell repertoires in cytomegalovirus infection. TCRdb reprocessed the reads via MiXCR and lists one record per CDR3 protein. This sample has some 43,000 distinct CDR3 sequences, with about a fifth found just once. Their recognized antigens are unknown. The source material was CD8+ T cells from cultured PBMCs, sampled from culture after CMV antigen stimulation. The receptors were gathered from a human donor in good health (CMV status not recorded). Some clones in this sample may be carry-over from other donors' samples. Both conserved end residues are part of each CDR3.

V gene	J gene	CDR3 protein
TRBV4-2	TRBJ2-3	CASSQLTGGPSTDTQYF
TRBV5-4	TRBJ2-1	CASSWGSGGANEQFF
TRBV4-1	TRBJ1-2	CASSQVTGPDPTYGYTF
TRBV19	TRBJ2-7	CASSITGFYEQYF
TRBV24-1	TRBJ2-2	CATSDFPGTGELFF
TRBV6-2/TRBV6-3	TRBJ2-1	CASSLLMRNEQFF
TRBV6-6	TRBJ1-6	CASSETGSIVNSPLHF
TRBV7-6	TRBJ2-5	CASSMDPMYQETQYF
TRBV7-9	TRBJ1-5	CASSLASEGHQPQHF
TRBV12-3/TRBV12-4	TRBJ2-2	CASSLVGTGGTGELFF
TRBV7-2	TRBJ2-7	CASSLGAGGFYEQYF
TRBV6-2/TRBV6-3	TRBJ1-2	CASSYSKASGDYGYTF
TRBV24-1	TRBJ2-3	CATSDLQGDTQYF
TRBV12-3/TRBV12-4	TRBJ1-2	CASSGDRLAYGYTF
TRBV5-4	TRBJ1-6	CASSLEGDSPLHF
TRBV7-9	TRBJ1-1	CASSLVMVWAEDTEAFF
TRBV7-6	TRBJ1-3	CASSLDRGPGNTIYF
TRBV14	TRBJ2-1	CASSQGLNNEQFF
TRBV7-9	TRBJ2-7	CASSNDISGYEQYF
TRBV7-2	TRBJ1-1	CASSLFLRTEAFF
TRBV25-1	TRBJ1-6	CASRDGQPNSPLHF
TRBV7-2	TRBJ2-1	CASSYQGFDEQFF
TRBV27	TRBJ2-2	CASSTRDTFTGELFF
TRBV12-3/TRBV12-4	TRBJ1-4	CASSLRLEEKLFF
TRBV2	TRBJ1-4	CAMREGVGEKLFF
TRBV12-3/TRBV12-4	TRBJ1-4	CASSFYSGQENEKLFF
TRBV20-1	TRBJ2-1	CSARDPLTSGGYNEQFF
TRBV2	TRBJ1-5	CASRTDSNQPQHF
TRBV7-8	TRBJ2-7	CASSNNTGGSSYEQYF
TRBV4-1	TRBJ2-7	CASSQGLGEQYF
TRBV7-2	TRBJ1-5	CASSLAAGGRVGQPQHF
TRBV7-9	TRBJ2-2	CASSPGTSGPHGELFF
TRBV6-2/TRBV6-3	TRBJ2-7	CASSYPAHEQYF
TRBV7-2	TRBJ1-3	CASSLEGPGGNTIYF
TRBV7-2	TRBJ2-4	CASSLLWGRRENIQYF
TRBV11-2	TRBJ2-3	CASSSRPVTDTQYF